This TCR beta chain was found in a study of OX40 agonist ivuxolimab in advanced cancers. Study-wide context: Patients were dosed with the agonistic anti-OX40 (CD134) antibody ivuxolimab. A male proportion of 82.7% was recorded, with mean age roughly 60 years and range about 20 to 79.

Notes on this clone: The antigen remains unidentified.

The table came from immunoSEQ multiplex PCR; TCRdb's copy has only in-frame clones and leaves some out. The table lists 40,000 to 50,000 clones, roughly 82% of them singletons, with about 15% in the top ten. Overall study findings and caveats: Fewer expanded clones were found on average in CD4+ than in CD8+ T cells.

The V end lost 5 bases, the J end lost 4 bases, and 19 bases lay between the germline ends. Germline V gives CDR1 SGHDT, CDR2 YYEEEE. The CDR3 loop spans 15 amino acids. The starting material was CD4+ or CD8+ T cells sorted from blood, obtained in a trial of the OX40 agonist ivuxolimab. The V and J genes are TRBV5-6 and TRBJ2-7; perhaps TRBD1 as D (6 bases). The TCR was taken from an adult with an advanced solid tumor such as melanoma, head and neck, liver or kidney cancer. CDR3 amino acids: CASSRQVSSFYEQYF. DNA of the CDR3: TGTGCCAGCAGTCGACAGGTCTCGAGTTTTTACGAGCAGTACTTC.